This TCR beta chain was identified in a study of OX40 agonist ivuxolimab in advanced cancers. The overall study: The diagnoses of dose-escalation patients were hepatocellular carcinoma, melanoma, renal cell or head and neck cancer.

Cycle 7 day 1, cycle 4 day 1, and baseline were the timepoints at which blood was sampled. Clones were read by immunoSEQ multiplex PCR, and TCRdb kept only the in-frame ones, dropping some. This sample yields under 65,000 clones, of which 80% to 95% are seen a single time; about 9% belongs to the top ten. Sample: CD4+ or CD8+ T cells sorted from blood, taken in a trial of the OX40 agonist ivuxolimab. This receptor was obtained from an adult with an advanced solid tumor such as melanoma, head and neck, liver or kidney cancer.

The CDR3 sequence is CASEDRNTEAFF. The CDR3 region has the DNA TGTGCCAGCGAGGACAGGAACACTGAAGCTTTCTTT. The rearrangement links TRBV28 to TRBJ1-1, with D tentatively TRBD1 (6 bases). The germline CDR1 and CDR2 sequences are MDHEN and SYDVKM. Trimming took 8 bases from V and 1 from J, leaving 8 bases between them. This CDR3 spans 12 amino acids.